The 6 T cell receptor beta chains given below trace back to one sample, sequenced in a study of low-dose radiotherapy and immunotherapy resistance in tumors. Indicated time point: after trial treatment. As for treatment: LDRT plus nivolumab, ipilimumab, low-dose cyclophosphamide and aspirin (RACIN trial). First-strand cDNA used TRAV- and TRBV-specific primers, covering alpha and beta chains. TCR amplification involved about 18 PCR cycles with a constant-region primer and V-primer adapter. TCRdb reprocessed the reads via MiXCR and lists one record per CDR3 protein. The sample consists of approximately 100,000 distinct CDR3 sequences, roughly 20% of them appearing once. Material: PBMCs, obtained after low-dose radiotherapy plus immunotherapy. Receptors originate from a male donor with prostate cancer.

This clonotype has at least ten counts. V and J are TRBV9 and TRBJ2-1; 13 nucleotides align to TRBD2. The trim removed 2 bases at V and 4 bases at J, leaving 6 bases unmatched. This CDR3 contains 17 residues. CDR1 is SGDLS, CDR2 YYNGEE, per germline. The CDR3 is CASSVGLAGDHYNEQFF. In DNA form, the CDR3 reads TGTGCCAGCAGCGTCGGACTAGCGGGGGACCATTACAATGAGCAGTTCTTC. The complete variable domain, with remaining parts taken from reference TRBV9 and TRBJ2-1, reads DSGVTQTPKHLITATGQRVTLRCSPRSGDLSVYWYQQSLDQGLQFLIQYYNGEERAKGNILERFSAQQFPDLHSELNLSSLELGDSALYFCASSVGLAGDHYNEQFFGPGTRLTVL.

There are many counts of this clonotype. This rearrangement joins TRBV10-3 to TRBJ1-1; D call uncertain. Trimming cost V 8 bases and J 4 bases, with 11 bases left between them. Per the germline V gene, CDR1 is ENHRY and CDR2 is SYGVKD. The CDR3 contains 12 residues. CDR3 loop: CAIAVEGTEAFF. The DNA for the CDR3 is TGTGCCATCGCGGTGGAGGGCACTGAAGCTTTCTTT.

The chain has TRBV9 and TRBJ2-3, with 8 positions matching TRBD1. Germline loops: CDR1 SGDLS, CDR2 YYNGEE. The CDR3 contains 13 residues. V was pared by 7 bases and J by 2 bases, with 3 bases of the junction left unmatched. The CDR3 loop is CASLDRDTDTQYF. CDR3 in DNA: TGTGCCAGCCTGGACAGGGACACAGATACGCAGTATTTT.

This clonotype showed up many times. The chain is built from TRBV13 and TRBJ2-2; the match to TRBD1 covers 8 bases. The CDR3 loop spans 14 amino acids. With V trimmed by 10 bases and J by 6 bases, 10 bases remained unmatched. Germline-derived CDR1 and CDR2 are PRHDT and FYEKMQ (reference sequence). DNA of the CDR3: TGTGCCACCGACAGGGGTGATAGTTCCGGGGAGCTGTTTTTT. This translates into CATDRGDSSGELFF.

This clonotype showed up just a few times. V gene TRBV4-1 combines with J gene TRBJ2-1, with D uncertain. Trimming stripped 1 base from V and 0 bases from J, with 10 bases between. The CDR3 extends over 16 amino acids. Germline assignment: CDR1 MGHRA and CDR2 YSYEKL. This chain's CDR3 is CASSQGKAYSYNEQFF. For the CDR3, the DNA is TGCGCCAGCAGCCAAGGGAAGGCATACTCCTACAATGAGCAGTTCTTC.

This clonotype came up many times. The chain joins TRBV25-1 to TRBJ1-4; possible D gene TRBD1, 5 bases. V was clipped by 0 bases and J by 14 bases, with 13 bases between them. The CDR3 is 13 amino acids. The germline gives CDR1 MGHDK, CDR2 SYGVNS. The CDR3 nucleotides read TGTGCCAGCAGTGAATATTTCTCGGGGGGGCTGTTTTTT. As protein: CASSEYFSGGLFF.